Listed below are T cell receptor beta chains from one sample, sequenced in a study of blood T cell repertoires in COVID-19. Assay: immunoSEQ multiplex PCR; the TCRdb copy retains only in-frame clones and omits some. The repertoire includes some 190,000 clones, approximately 84% of them detected once, and 3% to 3.5% sits in the top ten. The sample comprised PBMCs or T cells enriched from blood (not recorded which). These receptor sequences come from a woman aged 25-40 years who had recovered from COVID-19. Each CDR3 is given without its conserved first and last residue. Each record gives: V gene, clone size, J gene, CDR3 protein. The size field is filled for only some rows; it gives once, few, many or a size class.

TRBV29-1	NA	TRBJ2-5	SALKAGLGTQY
TRBV6-2/TRBV6-3	NA	TRBJ2-1	ASSYSTSYNEQF
TRBV5-4	NA	TRBJ2-1	ASSPTSGAYNEQF
TRBV11-2	NA	TRBJ1-4	ASSLDLGDRLFGKLF
TRBV30	NA	TRBJ1-3	AWSRQSGNTIY
TRBV9	NA	TRBJ1-2	ASSVALGGYT
TRBV7-9	NA	TRBJ1-2	ASSLEWGVYGYT
TRBV19	once	TRBJ2-3	ASSIASGYTDTQY
TRBV6-5	NA	TRBJ2-5	ASRDSTQY
TRBV15	once	TRBJ2-7	ATSRDLGQGVYEQY
TRBV2	once	TRBJ1-3	ASKIRTNILSGNTIY
TRBV5-4	NA	TRBJ2-7	ASSLGGPSYEQY
TRBV11-3	NA	TRBJ1-2	ASSRTGGGYT
TRBV24-1	NA	TRBJ2-6	ATRAGTPGANVLT
TRBV18	NA	TRBJ1-1	ASSPAPGLNTEAF
TRBV18	NA	TRBJ1-1	ASSPAGGGTEAF
TRBV6-5	NA	TRBJ2-2	ASSYFSSGNPGELF
TRBV2	NA	TRBJ2-5	ASSYQGGETQY
TRBV28	few	TRBJ1-2	ASRWDRREGYT
TRBV5-4	once	TRBJ2-3	ASSSGASGRAKDTQY
TRBV9	NA	TRBJ2-3	ASSPTSGTDTQY
TRBV9	NA	TRBJ2-1	ASSVVASETYNEQF
TRBV9	NA	TRBJ1-4	ASSVETTGEKLF
TRBV6-1	NA	TRBJ2-3	ASSDRGLAGTDTQY
TRBV7-8	NA	TRBJ1-3	ASSKDHRGSGNTIY
TRBV19	NA	TRBJ2-2	ASSIGGRSGGELF
TRBV6-6	few	TRBJ2-4	ASTRKGVWAKNIQY
TRBV5-4	NA	TRBJ2-3	ASSFGLGLSTSTDTQY
TRBV24-1	NA	TRBJ2-1	ATSDYLRQTQF
TRBV5-8	few	TRBJ1-6	ASSLLVSGNSPLH
TRBV19	NA	TRBJ1-1	ASSMVFSGVNTEAF
TRBV5-1	NA	TRBJ2-2	ASSATSGGDTGELF
TRBV6-5	NA	TRBJ2-7	ASRDFYEQY
TRBV27	NA	TRBJ1-5	ASRPGTGYSNQPQH
TRBV7-7	NA	TRBJ1-4	ASSSSPSGIDEKLF
TRBV19	few	TRBJ1-6	ASKTGGSNSPLH
TRBV25-1	NA	TRBJ1-4	ASSVSVPGVEKLF
TRBV7-9	once	TRBJ2-7	ASSLGDRVSEQY
TRBV19	NA	TRBJ1-4	ASSIGGSPNEKLF
TRBV28	NA	TRBJ2-1	ASSLLRYNEQF
TRBV28	NA	TRBJ1-2	ASSPSGRYGYT
TRBV28	NA	TRBJ2-3	ASSQTRAQY
TRBV19	NA	TRBJ1-5	ASSGGDRRSDQPQH
TRBV7-2	NA	TRBJ1-5	ASSWTGTSNQPQH
TRBV15	NA	TRBJ2-3	ATSRTPTSGSADTQY
TRBV7-2	NA	TRBJ1-4	ASSTPGEVNEKLF
TRBV28	NA	TRBJ2-7	ASSPTGLAGGGEQY